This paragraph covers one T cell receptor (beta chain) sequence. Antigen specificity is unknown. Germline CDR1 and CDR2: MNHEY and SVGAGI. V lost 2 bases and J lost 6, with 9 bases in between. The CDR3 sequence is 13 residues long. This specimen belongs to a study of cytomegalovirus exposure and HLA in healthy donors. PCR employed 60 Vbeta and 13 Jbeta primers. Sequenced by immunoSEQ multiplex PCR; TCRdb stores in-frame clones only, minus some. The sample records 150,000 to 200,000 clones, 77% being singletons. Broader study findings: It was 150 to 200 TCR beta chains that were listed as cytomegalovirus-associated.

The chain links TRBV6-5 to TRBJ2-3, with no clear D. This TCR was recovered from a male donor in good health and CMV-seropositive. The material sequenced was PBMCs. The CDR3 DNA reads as TGTGCCAGCAGTTACGGGTCCGGGGATACGCAGTATTTT. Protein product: CASSYGSGDTQYF.